The source of this TCR beta chain is a study of response to subunit inactivated influenza vaccine (dated by TCRdb to the late 2010s). Turning to the overall study: To follow how T cells responded to a trivalent subunit inactivated influenza vaccine, the researchers relied on deep quantitative profiling of the T cell receptor repertoire. Study-wide conclusions, independent of this receptor: The authors suggested that each seasonal influenza vaccination may recruit only a limited number of new T cells.

The sample holds many counts of this clonotype. Its recognized antigen is unknown. The sample holds no much larger clone one base away, and base qualities are not on file. The CDR3 goes from the cysteine to the phenylalanine over 14 residues. Only the CDR3 DNA stays, 42 bases, in frame from base 1. Reading the germline V gene (reference sequence) gives CDR1 MNHEY and CDR2 SMNVEV. The junction shows trimming of 0 bases on V and 2 bases on J, plus 8 bases between the germline ends. Library preparation used RT-PCR. The instrument given in TCRdb is Illumina HiSeq 2500. TCRdb trimmed the raw reads at Q25, called clones with MiXCR and kept productive beta chains. Every CDR3 protein is listed once, alongside the most common genes and DNA of its rows. The sample contains 550,000 to 650,000 distinct CDR3 sequences, around 11% of them found a single time. Jointly, the top ten make up more than 8.5% of the sample.

Here the chain combines TRBV27 and TRBJ2-7; confidence is insufficient to name the D gene. The receptor comes from a man aged 45 to 65 who received an inactivated influenza vaccine. Donor details come from another sample of the same person, matched by shared clones. The sample here was PBMCs from blood, taken on the day of vaccination. CDR3 region: CASSLSGSTYEQYF. The nucleotide sequence is given as TGTGCCAGCAGTTTATCAGGGTCGACCTACGAGCAGTACTTC.